This T cell receptor (beta chain) came from a study of OX40 agonist ivuxolimab in advanced cancers. Study findings and constraints: The study observed clonal expansion of CD4+ and CD8+ blood T cells by week 6 at 0.1 to 3.0 mg/kg.

The V and J ends lost 2 bases and 6 bases respectively, with 16 bases between them. This CDR3 spans 15 amino acids. Looked up from germline, CDR1 is MNHNS and CDR2 is SASEGT. A word on this clone: The antigen is not known.

Some clones are missing from TCRdb's copy, which holds only in-frame ones; the method was immunoSEQ multiplex PCR. The sample includes some 84,000 clones, nearly 90% of them seen just once. The input for sequencing was CD4+ or CD8+ T cells sorted from blood, taken in a trial of the OX40 agonist ivuxolimab. The receptor was isolated from an adult with an advanced solid tumor such as melanoma, head and neck, liver or kidney cancer. The chain is built from TRBV6-1 and TRBJ1-1; D might be TRBD1 (6 bases). CDR3 sequence: CASSEIGKGVAEAFF. DNA for the CDR3: TGTGCCAGCAGTGAAATCGGGAAGGGGGTGGCTGAAGCTTTCTTT.